This T cell receptor beta chain was recovered during a study of shared clonotypes between healthy human individuals. Methods used by the authors: There were no quality scores in the junction-only immunoSEQ sequences, so filtering differed. The table came from immunoSEQ multiplex PCR; TCRdb's copy has only in-frame clones and leaves some out. From that table come the V and J calls and clone size; the DNA was used to work out D and trimming. The top ten hold approximately 0.13% of the sample, which has approximately 2.4 million clones, roughly 95% seen once. Trimming cost V 2 bases and J 4 bases; bases outside gene matches: 5. The germline V gene has CDR1 SQVTM and CDR2 ANQGSEA. The CDR3 spans 14 residues.

Material for sequencing was naive CD4+ T cells sorted from blood. Documented subset: CD45RA+ positively selected. This rearrangement joins TRBV29-1 to TRBJ2-5; 9 bases agree with TRBD2. This sequence was found in a man in his late teens or twenties in good health. CDR3 residues: CSVERAGGGETQYF. CDR3 DNA sequence: TGCAGCGTTGAAAGGGCGGGAGGGGGAGAGACCCAGTACTTC.